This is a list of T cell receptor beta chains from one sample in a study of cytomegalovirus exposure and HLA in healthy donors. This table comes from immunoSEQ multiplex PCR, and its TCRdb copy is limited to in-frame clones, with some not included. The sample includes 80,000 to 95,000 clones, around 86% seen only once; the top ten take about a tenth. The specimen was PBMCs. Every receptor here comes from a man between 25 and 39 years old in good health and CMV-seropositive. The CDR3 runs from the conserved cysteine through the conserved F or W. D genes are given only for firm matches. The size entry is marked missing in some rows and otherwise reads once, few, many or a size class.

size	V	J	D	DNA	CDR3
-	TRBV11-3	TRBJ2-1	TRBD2	TGTGCCAGCAGCTTAGCCGGGACTAGCGGTAATGAGCAGTTCTTC	CASSLAGTSGNEQFF
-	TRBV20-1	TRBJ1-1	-	TGCAGTGCTAGAGGAGGGACTGAAGCTTTCTTT	CSARGGTEAFF
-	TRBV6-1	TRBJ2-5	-	TGTGCCAGCAGTCCCCAGGGATCGGAGACCCAGTACTTC	CASSPQGSETQYF
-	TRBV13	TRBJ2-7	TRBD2	TGTGCCAGCAGCTCCGGGACTAGCGGGAGGTACGAGCAGTACTTC	CASSSGTSGRYEQYF
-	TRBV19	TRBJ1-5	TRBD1	TGTGCCAGTAGTATAGTTCTGGGACAGGGAAACAATCAGCCCCAGCATTTT	CASSIVLGQGNNQPQHF
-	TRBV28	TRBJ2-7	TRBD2	TGTGCCAGCAGGACAGCGGGAACCTACGAGCAGTACTTC	CASRTAGTYEQYF
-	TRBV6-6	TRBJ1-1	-	TGTGCCAGCAGTTACTCGACAGGGAACACTGAAGCTTTCTTT	CASSYSTGNTEAFF
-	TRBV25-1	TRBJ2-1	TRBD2	TGTGCCAGCAGTCTCGCCGGTAGCGGGATAAACAATGAGCAGTTCTTC	CASSLAGSGINNEQFF
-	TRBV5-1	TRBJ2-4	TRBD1	TGCGCCAGCAGCGAAACAGGGGCGGACGACATTCAGTACTTC	CASSETGADDIQYF
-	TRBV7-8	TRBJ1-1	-	TGTGCCAGCAGCTCCCAGGGAAAAGCTTTCTTT	CASSSQGKAFF
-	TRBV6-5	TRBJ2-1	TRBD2	TGTGCCAGCAAGGGACTAGCGGAGAATGAGCAGTTCTTC	CASKGLAENEQFF
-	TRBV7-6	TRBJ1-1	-	TGTGCCAGCAGCTTACCCGGACACTCCCCAGGGAACACTGAAGCTTTCTTT	CASSLPGHSPGNTEAFF
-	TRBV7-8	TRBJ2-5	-	TGTGCCAGCAGCTTAATCGACAGTCGGGAGACCCAGTACTTC	CASSLIDSRETQYF
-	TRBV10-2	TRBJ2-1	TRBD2	TGCGCCAGTAAGCGGGACCGCTCCTACAATGAGCAGTTCTTC	CASKRDRSYNEQFF
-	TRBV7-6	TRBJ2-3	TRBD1	TGTGCCAGCAGCAGACAGGGGAACACAGATACGCAGTATTTT	CASSRQGNTDTQYF
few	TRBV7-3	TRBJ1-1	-	TGTGCCAGCAGCGAGGGATCCTGGAACACTGAAGCTTTCTTT	CASSEGSWNTEAFF
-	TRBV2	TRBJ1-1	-	TGTGCCAGCAGTGACGGGGGGGAGAACACTGAAGCTTTCTTT	CASSDGGENTEAFF